One and the same sample provided the 14 T cell receptor beta chains below, sequenced in a study of tumor and adjacent non-tumor tissue in lung cancer. A modified ARM-PCR protocol with three rounds of nested PCR amplified TCRbeta. TCRdb called the multiplex PCR reads again in MiXCR, with one record for every CDR3 protein. The sample shows some 120,000 distinct CDR3 sequences, roughly 67% of them seen only once. This sample's RNA came from whole unsorted tissue. What was sequenced was lung tumor tissue. All receptors come from a young man with non-small cell lung cancer.

About this clonotype itself: A junction end diverges from the germline sequence, so it may reflect a read error. The V call is TRBV4-1, the J call TRBJ1-2, with 7 positions matching TRBD1. The CDR3 consists of 15 residues. Germline assignment: CDR1 MGHRA and CDR2 YSYEKL. The CDR3 region has the DNA TGCACCAGCAGCCAAGATTCAGGGGGAAGCTATGGCTACACCTTC. This sequence encodes CTSSQDSGGSYGYTF.

Comments on this clonotype: It may be a read error: a sequence one base away is much more abundant. This chain joins TRBV6-1 and TRBJ2-7; D may be TRBD1 (5 bases). The ends were cut back, 4 bases at V and 5 bases at J, with 15 bases in the middle. The CDR3 contains 14 residues. Germline V gene sequence: CDR1 MNHNS, CDR2 SASEGT. CDR3 residues: CASSVLQEHNEQYF. CDR3 bases: TGTGCCAGCAGTGTCCTACAGGAACACAACGAGCAGTACTTC.

The chain has TRBV20-1 and TRBJ1-4; D gene uncertain. There are 15 residues in the CDR3. Germline CDR1 reads DFQATT; CDR2 reads SNEGSKA (reference sequence). With 2 bases removed from V and 0 bases from J, the gap between germline ends came to 10 bases. Here the CDR3 DNA reads TGCAGTGCTAGACCTCCGGTGGCAACTAATGAAAAACTGTTTTTT. It is translated as CSARPPVATNEKLFF.

This clonotype was counted many times. The chain carries TRBV20-1 and TRBJ2-1, with TRBD1 identical over 10 bases. With 8 bases clipped from V and 6 bases from J, the junction kept 16 bases outside the gene matches. From germline, CDR1 is DFQATT and CDR2 SNEGSKA (reference sequence). The CDR3 totals 16 residues. CDR3 sequence (DNA): TGCAGTTCCTTGAGATTCGACAGGGGGCGCGTCAATGAGCAGTTCTTC. Its protein is CSSLRFDRGRVNEQFF.

This clonotype has a count of ten or more. The chain links TRBV10-2 to TRBJ2-1; TRBD2 might be the D (5 bases). The CDR3 runs to 10 residues. Germline-derived CDR1 and CDR2 are WSHSY and SAAADI. The V end was cut by 6 bases, the J end by 10 bases, with 7 bases between. The CDR3 loop is CASSGMEQFF. The CDR3 nucleotides are TGCGCCAGCAGCGGGATGGAGCAGTTCTTC.

A word on this clonotype: This clone may be a read error of a much larger clone one base away. J is TRBJ2-7 and V is TRBV6-1; 10 bases are a match to TRBD1. This CDR3 has 15 amino acids. Germline loops: CDR1 MNHNS, CDR2 SASEGT. CDR3 in amino acids: CANSPRTGGSYEQYF. CDR3 sequence (DNA): TGTGCCAACAGTCCCCGGACAGGGGGCTCCTACGAGCAGTACTTC.

V usage is TRBV21-1 and J usage is TRBJ2-5; the D call of TRBD2 is as the table states it, not checked on the DNA. TRBV21-1 is a recognized pseudogene. The CDR3 runs to 16 residues. CDR3 sequence (DNA): TGTGCCAGCAGCAAACATACTAGAGGTTTCTCTGAGACCCAGTACTTC. This codes for CASSKHTRGFSETQYF.

Turning to this clonotype: A read error is possible here, since a much larger clone lies one base away. J is TRBJ2-5 and V is TRBV12-3 or TRBV12-4; D is unresolved. The V end lost 6 bases, the J end lost 2 bases, and 10 bases lay between the germline ends. CDR3 length equals 13 residues. The DNA of the CDR3 is TGTGCCAGCAGATTATTCGGTCAAGAGACCCAGTACTTC. Its protein product is CASRLFGQETQYF.

The chain uses TRBV20-1 and TRBJ1-1; 10 nucleotides line up with TRBD1. Germline values: CDR1 DFQATT, CDR2 SNEGSKA (reference sequence). The CDR3 runs 13 residues. V trimming: 4 bases; J trimming: 12 bases; junction bases outside the gene matches: 11. CDR3 sequence reads: CSAIVQRQGAPFF. The CDR3 region has the DNA TGCAGTGCTATAGTTCAGAGACAGGGGGCTCCTTTCTTT.

This chain connects TRBV20-1 to TRBJ2-1, with D possibly TRBD2 on 5 matching bases. The CDR3 totals 17 residues. The germline V gene encodes CDR1 DFQATT and CDR2 SNEGSKA (reference sequence). Trimming took off 4 bases at V and 7 bases at J, with 26 bases between the two ends. DNA for the CDR3: TGCAGTGCTAAAGATCCACGCCCAAGAGGGCTAGGGAATGAGCAGTTCTTC. Translated: CSAKDPRPRGLGNEQFF.

This clonotype was seen many times. This chain uses TRBV6-1 with TRBJ1-6; weak D call: TRBD1 (6 bases). In germline, CDR1 is MNHNS, CDR2 SASEGT. Deletions cut 7 bases from V and 6 bases from J, with 10 bases between. The CDR3 spans 13 residues. The CDR3: CASKDRTNSPLHF. The CDR3 DNA follows: TGTGCCAGCAAGGACAGAACTAATTCACCCCTCCACTTT.

In DNA form, the CDR3 reads TGTGCCAGCAGCTTAGGACTGCAGCGAGAGACCCAGTACTTC. Its translation is CASSLGLQRETQYF. V usage is TRBV11-2 and J usage is TRBJ2-5; D not resolved. The germline gives CDR1 SGHAT, CDR2 FQNNGV. V lost 1 base to trimming and J lost 4 bases, with 10 bases between them. There are 14 residues in the CDR3.

The genes are TRBV24-1 and TRBJ1-3; no clear D gene. V lost 3 bases and J lost 2, with 7 bases in between. The CDR3 is made up of 14 amino acids. Germline values: CDR1 KGHDR, CDR2 SFDVKD. CDR3 in DNA: TGTGCCACCAGTGATGCGGGCACTGGAAACACCATATATTTT. Its translation is CATSDAGTGNTIYF.

This clonotype was observed a handful of times. The gene calls are TRBV5-1 and TRBJ2-3; a possible D gene is TRBD2 (6 bases). This CDR3 region has 16 residues. The germline V and J ends were trimmed by 0 bases and 2 bases, with 13 bases remaining between them. Per the germline V gene, CDR1 is SGHRS and CDR2 is YFSETQ. The DNA of the CDR3 is TGCGCCAGCAGCTTGGGCGTAGCGGAAGTCACAGATACGCAGTATTTT. Translating gives CASSLGVAEVTDTQYF.